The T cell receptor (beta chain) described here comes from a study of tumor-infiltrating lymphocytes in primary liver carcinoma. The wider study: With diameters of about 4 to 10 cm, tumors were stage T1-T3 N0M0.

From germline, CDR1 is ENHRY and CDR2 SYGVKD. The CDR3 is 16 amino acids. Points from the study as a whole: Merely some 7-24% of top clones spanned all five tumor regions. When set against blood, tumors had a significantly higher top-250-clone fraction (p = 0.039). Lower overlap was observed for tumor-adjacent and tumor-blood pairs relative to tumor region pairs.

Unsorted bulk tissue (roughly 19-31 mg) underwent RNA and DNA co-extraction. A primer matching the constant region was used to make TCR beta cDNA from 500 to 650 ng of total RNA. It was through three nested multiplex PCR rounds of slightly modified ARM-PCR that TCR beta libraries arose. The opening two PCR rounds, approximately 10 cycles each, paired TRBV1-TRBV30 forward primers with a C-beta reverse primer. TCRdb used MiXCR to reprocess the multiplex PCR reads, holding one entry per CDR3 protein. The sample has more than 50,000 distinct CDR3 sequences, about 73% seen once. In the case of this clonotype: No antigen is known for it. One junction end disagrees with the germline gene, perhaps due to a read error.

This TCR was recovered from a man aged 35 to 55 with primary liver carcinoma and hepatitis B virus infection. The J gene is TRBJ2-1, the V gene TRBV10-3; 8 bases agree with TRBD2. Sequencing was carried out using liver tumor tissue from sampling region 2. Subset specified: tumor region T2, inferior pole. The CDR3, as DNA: TGTGCCATCAATGAGGGGGGAGCGGGGGAGTACAATGAGCAGTTCTTC. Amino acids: CAINEGGAGEYNEQFF.